The 23 T cell receptor beta chains below come from one sample, sequenced in a study of molecular identifiers for immune sequencing clone quantification. MiXCR, run by TCRdb on the PCR reads, gives a single entry per CDR3 protein. The sample lists roughly 320,000 distinct CDR3 sequences; about 22% were seen once. Sequences were obtained from naive CD8+ T cells from blood, with Jurkat cell RNA spiked in. Subset indicated: FACS-sorted CD8+CD4-CCR7+CD45RA+ naive T cells. Receptors were obtained from a human donor in good health. Some libraries in this study had Jurkat cell RNA spiked in.

Regarding this clonotype: Germline is not matched at one junction end, which may reflect a read error. The chain is built from TRBV20-1 and TRBJ2-7, with 8 bases lining up with TRBD1. CDR3 length equals 11 residues. In germline, CDR1 is DFQATT, CDR2 SNEGSKA (reference sequence). This CDR3 reads CSARTGYGQYF. CDR3 in DNA: TGCAGTGCCCGGACAGGGTACGGGCAGTACTTC.

The chain is built from TRBV11-2 and TRBJ2-1; no reliable D call. From germline, CDR1 is SGHAT and CDR2 FQNNGV. Trimming shortened V by 5 bases and J by 9 bases, and 8 bases separated the two germline ends. CDR3 length equals 11 residues. DNA for the CDR3: TGTGCCAGCAGCCCGGCGAGTGAGCAGTTCTTC. Protein sequence: CASSPASEQFF.

V is TRBV29-1 and J is TRBJ2-1, with 7 nucleotides matching TRBD2. J was trimmed by 3 bases and V by 6 bases; bases with no gene match: 11. CDR1 SQVTM and CDR2 ANQGSEA come from the germline V gene. This CDR3 has 15 amino acids. The CDR3: CSVLPASGYYNEQFF. DNA of the CDR3: TGCAGCGTCTTACCGGCTAGCGGATACTACAATGAGCAGTTCTTC.

A remark on this clonotype: A much larger clonotype is one base distant, so this may be a read error. This chain uses TRBV28 with TRBJ2-3, with 10 bases fitting TRBD2. Germline V gene lookup returns CDR1 MDHEN and CDR2 SYDVKM. The CDR3 is 16 residues long. The CDR3 is CTSRLAGDLNPDTQYF. CDR3 nucleotides: TGTACCAGCAGGCTAGCGGGAGATCTTAACCCAGATACGCAGTATTTT. Variable domain in full (rest from reference TRBV28 and TRBJ2-3): DVKVTQSSRYLVKRTGEKVFLECVQDMDHENMFWYRQDPGLGLRLIYFSYDVKMKEKGDIPEGYSVSREKKERFSLILESASTNQTSMYLCTSRLAGDLNPDTQYFGPGTRLTVL.

Points on this clonotype: With a much larger clone just one base away, this may be a read error. CDR3 in DNA: TGTGCCAGCAGCTTAGTTGGACCTAGAGAGCCCCAGTACTTC. Amino acids: CASSLVGPREPQYF. The chain recombines TRBV7-2 with TRBJ2-5; D gene uncertain. The germline gives CDR1 SGHTA, CDR2 FQGNSA. The CDR3 runs to 14 residues.

Ten or more counts support this clonotype. This chain links TRBV7-2 with TRBJ2-1; 8 nucleotides align to TRBD2. This CDR3 has 15 amino acids. Germline CDR1 is SGHTA and CDR2 is FQGNSA. The ends lost 1 base at V and 8 bases at J; junction bases unmatched: 7. The CDR3 is CASSLVGLGGDEQFF. The CDR3 bases are TGTGCCAGCAGCTTAGTGGGACTAGGAGGTGATGAGCAGTTCTTC.

This clonotype came up many times. J is TRBJ2-1 and V is TRBV20-1; D uncertain. CDR1 DFQATT and CDR2 SNEGSKA come from the germline V gene (reference sequence). Trimming cost V 5 bases and J 9 bases, with 11 bases left between them. The CDR3 sequence is 11 residues long. The CDR3 sequence: CSASSSGEQFF. CDR3 coding DNA: TGCAGTGCTTCTTCATCGGGTGAGCAGTTCTTC.

Turning to this clonotype: One end of the junction fails to match germline, which may point to a read error. V usage is TRBV15 and J usage is TRBJ1-2; D is unclear. This CDR3 region has 16 residues. From germline, CDR1 is LNHNV and CDR2 YYDKDF (reference sequence). DNA of the CDR3: TGTGCCACCAGCCAAGATGCTAGACAATTTAACTATAGCTACACCTTC. This translates into CATSQDARQFNYSYTF.

V gene TRBV27 combines with J gene TRBJ2-5, with TRBD2 matching over 9 bases. There are 16 residues in the CDR3. J was trimmed by 2 bases and V by 5 bases; bases with no gene match: 9. Germline CDR1 MNHEY, CDR2 SMNVEV (reference sequence). The CDR3 sequence is CASSTLAGEGQETQYF. The CDR3 bases are TGTGCCAGCAGTACGTTAGCGGGAGAAGGACAAGAGACCCAGTACTTC.

The chain links TRBV4-1 to TRBJ1-1; D unclear. Trimming removed 2 bases at V and 0 bases at J, with 7 bases between. Germline V gives CDR1 MGHRA, CDR2 YSYEKL. This CDR3 contains 14 residues. The CDR3 reads CASSQNTVNTEAFF. The CDR3 DNA sequence: TGCGCCAGCAGCCAAAACACAGTGAACACTGAAGCTTTCTTT.

The chain joins TRBV7-6 to TRBJ2-1; D perhaps matches TRBD1 (5 bases). The CDR3 has 15 residues. From germline, CDR1 is SGHVS and CDR2 FNYEAQ. V was shortened by 3 bases and J by 2 bases, with 11 bases between the two germline ends. Here the CDR3 DNA reads TGTGCCAGCAGCTTCGGCAGGGCACCCTACAATGAGCAGTTCTTC. It specifies CASSFGRAPYNEQFF.

This chain links TRBV4-1 with TRBJ2-3; D is perhaps TRBD2 (6 bases). Germline lookup yields CDR1 MGHRA and CDR2 YSYEKL. Between the trimmed V and J ends, which lost 3 bases and 4 bases, there was a span of 20 bases. The CDR3 has 17 residues. CDR3 sequence reads: CASSQSGGAGIADTQYF. The CDR3, as DNA: TGCGCCAGCAGCCAGTCTGGAGGGGCGGGGATAGCAGATACGCAGTATTTT.

This clonotype came up a few times. V and J are TRBV29-1 and TRBJ1-1, with 7 bases fitting TRBD1. CDR1 is SQVTM, CDR2 ANQGSEA, per germline. Trimming removed 4 bases from V and 3 bases from J; junction bases left unmatched: 5. CDR3 length: 13 amino acids. The CDR3 sequence is CSVVEGADTEAFF. The CDR3 coding sequence is TGCAGCGTTGTCGAGGGGGCTGACACTGAAGCTTTCTTT.

This clonotype showed up many times. V usage is TRBV29-1 and J usage is TRBJ2-3; D possibly corresponds to TRBD1 (6 bases). The ends were cut back, 3 bases at V and 3 bases at J, with 7 bases in the middle. The CDR3 extends over 12 amino acids. The V gene's germline CDR1 is SQVTM and CDR2 ANQGSEA. CDR3 sequence reads: CSVDQGTDTQYF. For the CDR3, the DNA is TGCAGCGTTGACCAGGGGACAGATACGCAGTATTTT.

CDR3 in DNA: TGTGCCAGCAGCCCTGGCGGGCAGGGATCAATAGATACGCAGTATTTT. Its translation: CASSPGGQGSIDTQYF. The rearrangement links TRBV12-3 or TRBV12-4 to TRBJ2-3; possibly TRBD1 or TRBD2 for D (5 bases each). The V and J ends lost 6 bases and 5 bases respectively, with 21 bases between them. The CDR3 spans 16 residues.

The CDR3 protein is CSAQEGGDHQPQHF. CDR3 bases: TGCAGTGCTCAAGAAGGAGGGGACCATCAGCCCCAGCATTTT. This chain uses TRBV20-1 with TRBJ1-5; weak D call: TRBD1 (5 bases). Germline V CDR1 and CDR2: DFQATT, SNEGSKA (reference sequence). Trimming pared 5 bases from V and 5 bases from J, leaving 16 bases between. The CDR3 has 14 amino acids.

This clonotype was found many times. The V gene is TRBV14, the J gene TRBJ2-7; D is undetermined. V lost 1 base and J lost 3, with 4 bases in between. The CDR3 loop spans 12 amino acids. In germline, CDR1 is SGHDN, CDR2 FVKESK. In nucleotides, the CDR3 is TGTGCCAGCAGCCAAGTGTTCTACGAGCAGTACTTC. Its translation: CASSQVFYEQYF. The whole variable domain, filled in from reference TRBV14 and TRBJ2-7, reads EAGVTQFPSHSVIEKGQTVTLRCDPISGHDNLYWYRRVMGKEIKFLLHFVKESKQDESGMPNNRFLAERTGGTYSTLKVQPAELEDSGVYFCASSQVFYEQYFGPGTRLTVT.

The CDR3 nucleotides are TGCAGTGTCCGGACTGCTAACACCGGGGAGCTGTTTTTT. Amino acids: CSVRTANTGELFF. V is TRBV20-1 and J is TRBJ2-2; weak D call: TRBD2 (5 bases). Germline values: CDR1 DFQATT, CDR2 SNEGSKA (reference sequence). V was cut by 7 bases and J by 2 bases, with 11 bases left in between. The CDR3 sequence is 13 residues long.

The CDR3 nucleotides are TGCGCCAGCAGCTACGGGCCTCCTCCCTACGAGCAGTACTTC. Translated: CASSYGPPPYEQYF. This sequence joins TRBV4-3 and TRBJ2-7, with D uncertain. This CDR3 contains 14 residues. V lost 5 bases and J lost 2, with 13 bases in between. Germline CDR1 reads LGHNA; CDR2 reads YSLEER.

This clonotype was found a few times. The chain carries TRBV15 and TRBJ2-3; no reliable D call. CDR3 length equals 14 residues. V lost 3 bases and J lost 1, with 8 bases in between. Germline loops: CDR1 LNHNV, CDR2 YYDKDF (reference sequence). CDR3 DNA sequence: TGTGCCACCAGCAGCGCCGATGGCACAGATACGCAGTATTTT. Encoded protein: CATSSADGTDTQYF.

In this sample, this clonotype turned up many times. The chain couples TRBV7-8 to TRBJ2-1; possible D gene TRBD2, 5 bases. Germline V gene sequence: CDR1 SGHVS, CDR2 FQNEAQ. The ends were cut back, 0 bases at V and 8 bases at J, with 17 bases in the middle. The CDR3 contains 16 residues. CDR3 amino acids: CASSLAVIGSDHEQFF. CDR3 DNA: TGTGCCAGCAGCTTAGCTGTCATTGGGAGTGATCATGAGCAGTTCTTC.

This clonotype was counted ten times or more. V usage is TRBV9 and J usage is TRBJ1-6; the D is unclear. Trimming shortened V by 0 bases and J by 8 bases, and 6 bases separated the two germline ends. The CDR3 loop spans 13 amino acids. Germline-derived CDR1 and CDR2 are SGDLS and YYNGEE. The CDR3 here is CASSVVSDSPLHF. In nucleotides, the CDR3 is TGTGCCAGCAGCGTAGTTTCGGATTCACCCCTCCACTTT.

The rearrangement joins TRBV15 to TRBJ1-1, with 7 bases lining up with TRBD1. Trimming at V came to 2 bases and at J to 1 base, leaving 4 bases not matched to a gene. From germline, CDR1 is LNHNV and CDR2 YYDKDF (reference sequence). The CDR3 runs to 15 residues. The chain's CDR3 is CATSRYRGRNTEAFF. The CDR3 DNA sequence: TGTGCCACCAGCAGATACAGGGGAAGGAACACTGAAGCTTTCTTT.